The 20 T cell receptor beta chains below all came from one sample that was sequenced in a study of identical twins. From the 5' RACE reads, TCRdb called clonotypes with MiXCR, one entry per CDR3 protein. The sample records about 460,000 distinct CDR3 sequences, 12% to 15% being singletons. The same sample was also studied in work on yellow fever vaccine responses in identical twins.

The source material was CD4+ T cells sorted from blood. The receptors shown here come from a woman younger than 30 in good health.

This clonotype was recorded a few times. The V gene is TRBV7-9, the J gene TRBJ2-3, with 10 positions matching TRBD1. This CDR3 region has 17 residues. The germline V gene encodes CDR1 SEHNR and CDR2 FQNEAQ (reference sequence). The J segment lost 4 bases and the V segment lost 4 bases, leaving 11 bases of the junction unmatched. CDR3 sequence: CASSSPRTGGIPDTQYF. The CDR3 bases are TGTGCCAGCAGCTCCCCAAGGACAGGGGGAATTCCAGATACGCAGTATTTT.

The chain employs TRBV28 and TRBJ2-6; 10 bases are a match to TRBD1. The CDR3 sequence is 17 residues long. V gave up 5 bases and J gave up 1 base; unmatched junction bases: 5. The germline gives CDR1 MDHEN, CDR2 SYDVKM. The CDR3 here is CASSRPGQGSGANVLTF. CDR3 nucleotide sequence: TGTGCCAGCAGTCGCCCGGGACAGGGGTCTGGGGCCAACGTCCTGACTTTC.

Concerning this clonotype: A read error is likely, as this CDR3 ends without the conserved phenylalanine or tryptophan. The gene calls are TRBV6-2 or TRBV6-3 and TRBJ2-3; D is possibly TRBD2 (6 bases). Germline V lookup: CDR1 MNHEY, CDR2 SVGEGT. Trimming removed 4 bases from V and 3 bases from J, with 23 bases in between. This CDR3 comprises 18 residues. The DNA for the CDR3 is TGTGCCAGCAGTTCAACTCCACCCGGGACTCAGAAAACAGATACGCAGTATCTT. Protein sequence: CASSSTPPGTQKTDTQYL.

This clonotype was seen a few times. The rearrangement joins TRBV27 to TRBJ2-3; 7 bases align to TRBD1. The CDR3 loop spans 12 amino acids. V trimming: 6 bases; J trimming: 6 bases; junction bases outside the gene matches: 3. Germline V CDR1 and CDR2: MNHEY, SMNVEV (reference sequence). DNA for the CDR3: TGTGCCAGCAGCACACAGGGGGATACGCAGTATTTT. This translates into CASSTQGDTQYF.

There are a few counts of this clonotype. CDR3 sequence reads: CASTPYRGNYEQYF. The CDR3 DNA reads as TGTGCCAGCACCCCGTACAGGGGGAACTACGAGCAGTACTTC. The V and J genes are TRBV7-2 and TRBJ2-7; 8 bases are a match to TRBD1. The junction had 8 bases not matched to a gene; V was cut back by 7 bases and J by 3 bases. This CDR3 has 14 residues. Germline V CDR1 and CDR2: SGHTA, FQGNSA. The full variable domain, completed using reference TRBV7-2 and TRBJ2-7, is GAGVSQSPSNKVTEKGKDVELRCDPISGHTALYWYRQSLGQGLEFLIYFQGNSAPDKSGLPSDRFSAERTGGSVSTLTIQRTQQEDSAVYLCASTPYRGNYEQYFGPGTRLTVT.

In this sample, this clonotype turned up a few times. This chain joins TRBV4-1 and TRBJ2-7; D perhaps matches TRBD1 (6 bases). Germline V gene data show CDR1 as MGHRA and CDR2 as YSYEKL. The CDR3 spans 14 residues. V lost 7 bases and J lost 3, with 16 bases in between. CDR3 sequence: CASKRTRDNYEQYF. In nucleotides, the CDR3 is TGCGCCAGCAAGCGGACCCGGGACAACTACGAGCAGTACTTC.

The CDR3 is CASSFNTAGLKNIQYF. The CDR3 region has the DNA TGTGCCAGCAGCTTTAATACCGCGGGACTTAAAAACATTCAGTACTTC. The chain has TRBV7-2 and TRBJ2-4; possible D gene TRBD2, 6 bases. Germline CDR1 SGHTA, CDR2 FQGNSA. Trimming stripped 3 bases from V and 4 bases from J, with 16 bases between. The length of the CDR3 is 16 residues.

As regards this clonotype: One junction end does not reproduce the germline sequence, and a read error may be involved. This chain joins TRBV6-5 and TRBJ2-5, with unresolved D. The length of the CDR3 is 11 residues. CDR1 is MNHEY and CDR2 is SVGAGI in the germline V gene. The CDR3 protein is CASRSQGTQYF. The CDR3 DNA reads TGTGCCAGCAGGTCCCAAGGGACCCAGTACTTC.

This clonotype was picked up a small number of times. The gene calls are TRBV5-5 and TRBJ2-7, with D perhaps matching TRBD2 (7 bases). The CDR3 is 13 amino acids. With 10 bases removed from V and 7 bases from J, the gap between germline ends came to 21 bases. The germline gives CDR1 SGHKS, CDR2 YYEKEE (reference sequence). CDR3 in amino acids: CAGSGRGTGEQYF. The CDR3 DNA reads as TGTGCCGGATCTGGGAGGGGGACTGGGGAGCAGTACTTC.

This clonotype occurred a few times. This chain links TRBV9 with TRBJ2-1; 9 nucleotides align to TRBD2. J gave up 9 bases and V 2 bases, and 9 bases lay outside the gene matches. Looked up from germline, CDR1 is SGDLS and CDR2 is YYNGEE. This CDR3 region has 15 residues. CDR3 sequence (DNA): TGTGCCAGCAGCGTCAAAGCGGGAGGAGCCCGTGAGCAGTTCTTC. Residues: CASSVKAGGAREQFF.

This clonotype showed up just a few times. Here the CDR3 reads CASSTGTPNTEAFF. CDR3 bases: TGTGCCAGCAGCACCGGGACACCGAACACTGAAGCTTTCTTT. The chain joins TRBV7-9 to TRBJ1-1, with a tentative D call TRBD1 (6 bases). CDR1 is SEHNR, CDR2 FQNEAQ, per germline (reference sequence). V gave up 5 bases and J gave up 1 base, with 11 bases separating them. The CDR3 has 14 residues.

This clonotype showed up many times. Here the CDR3 DNA reads TGTGCCAGCAGTGAATCCCCCCTAGCGGGGGGTTCCGAGCAGTACTTC. Protein sequence: CASSESPLAGGSEQYF. The chain uses TRBV25-1 and TRBJ2-7; 11 bases align to TRBD2. The CDR3 extends over 16 amino acids. J gave up 6 bases and V 1 base, and 8 bases lay outside the gene matches. Germline V gene data show CDR1 as MGHDK and CDR2 as SYGVNS.

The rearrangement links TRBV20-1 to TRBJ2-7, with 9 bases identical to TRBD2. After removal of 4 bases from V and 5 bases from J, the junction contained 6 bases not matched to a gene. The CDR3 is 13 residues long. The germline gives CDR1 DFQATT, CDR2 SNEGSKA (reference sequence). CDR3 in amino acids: CSATVAGEDEQYF. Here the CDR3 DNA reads TGCAGTGCTACTGTAGCGGGAGAGGACGAGCAGTACTTC.

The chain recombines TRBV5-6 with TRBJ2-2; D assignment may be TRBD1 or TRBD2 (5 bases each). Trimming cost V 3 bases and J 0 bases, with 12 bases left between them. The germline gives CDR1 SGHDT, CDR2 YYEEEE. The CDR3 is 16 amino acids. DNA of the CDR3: TGTGCCAGCAGCTCCTCCGGGACGGCGAACACCGGGGAGCTGTTTTTT. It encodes CASSSSGTANTGELFF.

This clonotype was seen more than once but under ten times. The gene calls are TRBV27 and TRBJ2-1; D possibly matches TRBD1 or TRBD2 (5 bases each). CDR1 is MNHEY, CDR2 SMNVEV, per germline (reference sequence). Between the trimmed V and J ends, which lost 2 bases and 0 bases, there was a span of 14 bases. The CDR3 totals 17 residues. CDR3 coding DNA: TGTGCCAGCAGTTTACCTGGGACCCGGAGCTCCTACAATGAGCAGTTCTTC. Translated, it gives CASSLPGTRSSYNEQFF.

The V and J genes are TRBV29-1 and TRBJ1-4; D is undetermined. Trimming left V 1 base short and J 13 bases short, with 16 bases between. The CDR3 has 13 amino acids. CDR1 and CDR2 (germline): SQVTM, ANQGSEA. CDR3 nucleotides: TGCAGCGTTGAAGGGTCAGGACGGAGTGGACTGTTTTTT. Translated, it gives CSVEGSGRSGLFF.

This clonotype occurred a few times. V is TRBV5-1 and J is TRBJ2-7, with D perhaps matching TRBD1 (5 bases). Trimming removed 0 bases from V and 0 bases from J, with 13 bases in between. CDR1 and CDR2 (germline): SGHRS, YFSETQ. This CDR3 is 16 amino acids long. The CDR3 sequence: CASSLETALHSYEQYF. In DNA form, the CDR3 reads TGCGCCAGCAGCTTGGAGACAGCCCTTCACTCCTACGAGCAGTACTTC.

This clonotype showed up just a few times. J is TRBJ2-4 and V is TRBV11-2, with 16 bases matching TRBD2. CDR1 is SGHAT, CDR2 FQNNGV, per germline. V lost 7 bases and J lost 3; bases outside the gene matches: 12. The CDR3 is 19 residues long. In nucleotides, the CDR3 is TGTGCCAGCACCCTCGAGGGACTAGCGGGAGGGCTGGGCAAAAACATTCAGTACTTC. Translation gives CASTLEGLAGGLGKNIQYF.

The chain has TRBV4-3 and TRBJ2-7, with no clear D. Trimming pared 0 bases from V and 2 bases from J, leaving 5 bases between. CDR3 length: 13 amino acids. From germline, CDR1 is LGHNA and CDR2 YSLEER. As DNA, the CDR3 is TGCGCCAGCAGCCAAGAAATGGCCTACGAGCAGTACTTC. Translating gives CASSQEMAYEQYF.

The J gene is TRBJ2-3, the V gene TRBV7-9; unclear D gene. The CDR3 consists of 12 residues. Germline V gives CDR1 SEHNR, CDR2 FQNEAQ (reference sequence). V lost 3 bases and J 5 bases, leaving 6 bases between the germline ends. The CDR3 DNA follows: TGTGCCAGCAGCTTCGACATAGATACGCAGTATTTT. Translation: CASSFDIDTQYF.